This T cell receptor beta chain was recorded in a study of PD-L1 blockade in urothelial cancer (dated by TCRdb to 2017 to 2019). As for the study more broadly: Therapy was started at some point between 2014 and 2016 for all patients, and atezolizumab 1,200 mg was administered intravenously every 3 weeks. Durable clinical benefit was achieved by nine patients and was not achieved by 20 patients. Blood samples were analyzed at 3 weeks after treatment start (second dose) and at 6 weeks after treatment start. In the same patients who had TCR sequencing, pretreatment tumors also underwent whole exome sequencing and RNA sequencing. Pretreatment blood TCR-seq was available for 27 to 30 patients, at least one posttreatment blood collection was obtained for around 24 patients, and tumor TCR-seq was available for around 24 patients. Blood samples gave median yields of around 150,000 T cells and 65,000 to 85,000 unique TCRs, along with a median clonality of 0.080. Patients had an ECOG performance status of 0 or 1 and had received between 0 and 3 prior chemotherapy regimens. Twenty-five of 29 patients were males with bladder-origin urothelial cancer, and about 60% of the 29 reported a prior smoking history. Pretreatment tumor samples, along with matched peripheral blood collected serially before and after atezolizumab treatment, underwent TCR sequencing. The study, an exploratory multi-omic analysis, examined somatic, immune and clinical correlates of response to PD-L1 blockade with atezolizumab in urothelial cancer. Durable clinical benefit was defined as progression-free survival longer than 6 months, and TCR features were also tested against progression-free and overall survival.

The paper's findings and limits, for the study overall: Greater expansion of tumor-associated TCR clones in peripheral blood 3 weeks after the start of treatment was observed in patients with durable benefit (n ≈ 24, p = 0.022). Because the sample size was small (n = 29) and many of the analyses were exploratory, the results are meant to be hypothesis-generating. Improved progression-free and overall survival was associated with having pretreatment peripheral blood TCR clonality below the median.

In regard to this clone: The antigen this receptor binds is unknown. No base quality values were provided; no much bigger clone lies one nucleotide off.

The CDR1 and CDR2 encoded by the germline V gene are KGHSH and LQKENI. The junction shows trimming of 4 bases on V and 8 bases on J, and the gene matches do not reach 9 bases of it. The CDR3 has 15 amino acids, counting the end cysteine and phenylalanine. Of all the DNA, just the CDR3 is kept, 45 bases in frame from base 1. Synthetic TCR analog templates were spiked into each PCR so that absolute template abundance could be estimated from read counts. The immunoSEQ assay used bias-controlled V and J gene primers to amplify TCRbeta CDR3 regions from genomic DNA. Sequencing of rearranged TCRbeta segments was done at approximately 20X coverage. In the original analysis: Sequencing errors were corrected by clustering and CDR3s were annotated against IMGT to assign V, D and J genes. Only productive TCRbeta rearrangements were used in downstream analyses, excluding out-of-frame or stop-codon sequences. Clonality was calculated as one minus the Shannon entropy normalized by the log of the number of unique productive sequences. Fisher's exact test with Benjamini-Hochberg correction, using a cutoff of adjusted p below 0.01, was how clones that differed between time points or between blood and tumor were identified. This is the immuneACCESS table as TCRdb keeps it, with only in-frame sequences that have V and J called. A part of the clones is gone; compared with another copy, unresolved V genes explain less than half, and the rest is unexplained. Clonal size and the V and J genes are those of that table, whereas D and trimming came from the DNA. The sample table lists 87,000 or so clones, roughly 84% of them with a count of one. The ten largest clones represent roughly 2% of the sample.

The time point label here, explained by the study, means: pretreatment peripheral blood. A cohort of approximately 31 patients with locally advanced or metastatic urothelial carcinoma, treated at Memorial Sloan Kettering on a trial protocol, was included. Peripheral blood mononuclear cells were collected pretreatment and during treatment, with between 1 and 8 total time points obtained per patient. The Qiagen DNeasy Blood extraction kit was used to purify genomic DNA from total PBMCs and tumor samples. PBMCs were collected pretreatment and during treatment, and were isolated and stored as previously described.

The sample consisted of PBMCs, taken around atezolizumab (anti-PD-L1) treatment. This sequence was found in a man in his fifties or sixties with urothelial cancer. This chain joins TRBV18 to TRBJ1-4, with 8 bases in between that match TRBD1. The DNA sequence is given as TGTGCCAGCTCACAGGATGCAGGGGGCTTGGAAAAACTGTTTTTT. Its product reads: CASSQDAGGLEKLFF. When the CDR3 is completed using the reference TRBV18 and TRBJ1-4 genes on either side, the full variable domain is NAGVMQNPRHLVRRRGQEARLRCSPMKGHSHVYWYRQLPEEGLKFMVYLQKENIIDESGMPKERFSAEFPKEGPSILRIQQVVRGDSAAYFCASSQDAGGLEKLFFGSGTQLSVL.